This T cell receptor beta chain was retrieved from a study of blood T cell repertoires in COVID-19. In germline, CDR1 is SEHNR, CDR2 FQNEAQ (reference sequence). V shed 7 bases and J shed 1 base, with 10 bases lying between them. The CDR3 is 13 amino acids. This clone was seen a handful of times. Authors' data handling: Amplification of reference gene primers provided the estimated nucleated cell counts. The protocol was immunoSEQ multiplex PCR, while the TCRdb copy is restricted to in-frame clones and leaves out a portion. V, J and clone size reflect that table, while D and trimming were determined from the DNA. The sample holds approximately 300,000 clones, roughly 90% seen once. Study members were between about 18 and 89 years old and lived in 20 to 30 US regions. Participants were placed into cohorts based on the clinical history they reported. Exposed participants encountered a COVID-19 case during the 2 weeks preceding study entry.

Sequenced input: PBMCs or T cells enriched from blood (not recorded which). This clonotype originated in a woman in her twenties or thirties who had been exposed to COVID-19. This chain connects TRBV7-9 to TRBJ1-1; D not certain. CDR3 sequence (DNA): TGTGCCAGCACCTTTGAGAGGAACACTGAAGCTTTCTTT. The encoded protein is CASTFERNTEAFF.